What follows is one T cell receptor beta chain and its context. This sample was included in a study of blood T cell repertoires in COVID-19. Study background: Sources were T cells, B-cell-depleted T cells, or PBMCs; the material itself was cDNA or gDNA.

Germline V lookup: CDR1 LNHDA, CDR2 SQIVND (reference sequence). This CDR3 has 13 residues. V shed 8 bases and J shed 0 bases, with 8 bases lying between them. Study processing details: Reference gene primer amplification yielded estimated nucleated cell counts. The method was immunoSEQ multiplex PCR; TCRdb's version includes in-frame clones alone and lacks a portion of them. That table gives V, J and clone size, and the DNA gave D and trimming. This table holds around 130,000 clones, roughly 90% found once. Specimen: peripheral blood. This sequence originates from a man between 60 and 70 years old with COVID-19, enrolled during active disease. The chain uses TRBV19 and TRBJ1-5, with D perhaps TRBD1 (6 bases). In DNA, the CDR3 is TGTGCCAGTTCAGGGGCTAGCAATCAGCCCCAGCATTTT. It encodes CASSGASNQPQHF.